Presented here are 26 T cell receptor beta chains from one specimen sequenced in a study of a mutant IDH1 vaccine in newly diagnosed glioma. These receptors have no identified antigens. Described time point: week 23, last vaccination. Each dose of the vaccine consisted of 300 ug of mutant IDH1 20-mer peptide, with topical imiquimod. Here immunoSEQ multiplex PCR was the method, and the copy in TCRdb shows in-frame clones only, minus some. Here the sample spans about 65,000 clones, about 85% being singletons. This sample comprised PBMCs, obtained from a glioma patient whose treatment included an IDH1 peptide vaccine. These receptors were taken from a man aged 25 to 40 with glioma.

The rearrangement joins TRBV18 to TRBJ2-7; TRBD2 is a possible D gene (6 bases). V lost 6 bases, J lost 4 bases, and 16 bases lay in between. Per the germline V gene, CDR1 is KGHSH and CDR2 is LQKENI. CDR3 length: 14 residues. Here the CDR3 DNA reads TGTGCCAGCTCCCGGAAGCGTGGGAGGTACGAGCAGTACTTC. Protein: CASSRKRGRYEQYF.

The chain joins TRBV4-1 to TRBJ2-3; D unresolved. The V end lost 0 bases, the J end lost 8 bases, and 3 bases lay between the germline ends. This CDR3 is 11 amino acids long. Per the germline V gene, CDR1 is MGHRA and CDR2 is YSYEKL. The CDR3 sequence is CASSQDGTQYF. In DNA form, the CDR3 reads TGCGCCAGCAGCCAAGATGGTACGCAGTATTTT.

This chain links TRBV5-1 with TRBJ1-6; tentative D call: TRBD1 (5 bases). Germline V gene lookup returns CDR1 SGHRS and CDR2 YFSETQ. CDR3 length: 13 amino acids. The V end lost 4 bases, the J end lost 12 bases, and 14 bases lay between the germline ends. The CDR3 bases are TGCGCCAGCAGCCCAGATAGACAGAAACCCCTCCACTTT. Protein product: CASSPDRQKPLHF.

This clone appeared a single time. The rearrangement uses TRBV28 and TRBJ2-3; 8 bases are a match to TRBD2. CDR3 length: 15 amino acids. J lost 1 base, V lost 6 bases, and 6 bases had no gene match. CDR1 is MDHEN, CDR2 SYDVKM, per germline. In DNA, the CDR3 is TGTGCCAGCAGACCCACTAGCGGACGCACAGATACGCAGTATTTT. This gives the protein CASRPTSGRTDTQYF.

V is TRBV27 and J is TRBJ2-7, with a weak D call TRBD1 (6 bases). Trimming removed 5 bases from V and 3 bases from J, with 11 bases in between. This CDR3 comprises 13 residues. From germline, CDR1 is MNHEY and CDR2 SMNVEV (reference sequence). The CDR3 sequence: CASSPPDSYEQYF. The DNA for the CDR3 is TGTGCCAGCAGTCCGCCGGACAGCTACGAGCAGTACTTC.

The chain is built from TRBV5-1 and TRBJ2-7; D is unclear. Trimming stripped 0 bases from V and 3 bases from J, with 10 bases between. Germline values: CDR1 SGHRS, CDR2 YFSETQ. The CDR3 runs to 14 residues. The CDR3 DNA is TGCGCCAGCAGCTTGGTTTCACAGATCTACGAGCAGTACTTC. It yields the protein CASSLVSQIYEQYF. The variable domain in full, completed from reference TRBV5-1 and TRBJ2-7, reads KAGVTQTPRYLIKTRGQQVTLSCSPISGHRSVSWYQQTPGQGLQFLFEYFSETQRNKGNFPGRFSGRQFSNSRSEMNVSTLELGDSALYLCASSLVSQIYEQYFGPGTRLTVT.

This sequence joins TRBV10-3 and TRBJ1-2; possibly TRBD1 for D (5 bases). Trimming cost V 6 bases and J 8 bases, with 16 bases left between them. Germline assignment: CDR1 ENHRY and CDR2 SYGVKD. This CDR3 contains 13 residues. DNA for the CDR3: TGTGCCATCAGGTCTCAGGGAGTTGACGGCTACACCTTC. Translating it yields CAIRSQGVDGYTF.

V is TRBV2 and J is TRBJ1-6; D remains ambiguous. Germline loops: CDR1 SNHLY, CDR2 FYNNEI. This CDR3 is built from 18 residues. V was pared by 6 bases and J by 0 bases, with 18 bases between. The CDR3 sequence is CASSLGQTHTSYNSPLHF. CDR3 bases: TGTGCCAGCAGCTTAGGTCAGACACATACCTCCTATAATTCACCCCTCCACTTT.

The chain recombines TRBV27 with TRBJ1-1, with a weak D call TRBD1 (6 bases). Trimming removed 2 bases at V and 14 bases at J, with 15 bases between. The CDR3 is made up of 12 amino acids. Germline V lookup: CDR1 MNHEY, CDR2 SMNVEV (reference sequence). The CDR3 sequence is CASSLLQGTLFF. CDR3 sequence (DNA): TGTGCCAGCAGTTTACTACAGGGAACACTCTTCTTT.

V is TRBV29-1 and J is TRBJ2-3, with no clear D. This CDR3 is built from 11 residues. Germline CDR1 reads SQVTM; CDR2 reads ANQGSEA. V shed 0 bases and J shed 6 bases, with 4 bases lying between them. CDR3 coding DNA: TGCAGCGTTGAAGATCCCGATACGCAGTATTTT. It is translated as CSVEDPDTQYF.

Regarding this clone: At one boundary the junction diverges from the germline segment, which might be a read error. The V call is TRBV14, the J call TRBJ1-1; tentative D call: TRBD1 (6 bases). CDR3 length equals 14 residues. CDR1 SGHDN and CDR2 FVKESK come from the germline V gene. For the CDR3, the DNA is TGCTACCCGGGACAAGGGTTATCCCACGCTGAAGCTTTCTTT. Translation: CYPGQGLSHAEAFF. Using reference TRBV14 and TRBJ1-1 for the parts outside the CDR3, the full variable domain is EAGVTQFPSHSVIEKGQTVTLRCDPISGHDNLYWYRRVMGKEIKFLLHFVKESKQDESGMPNNRFLAERTGGTYSTLKVQPAELEDSGVYFCYPGQGLSHAEAFFGQGTRLTVV.

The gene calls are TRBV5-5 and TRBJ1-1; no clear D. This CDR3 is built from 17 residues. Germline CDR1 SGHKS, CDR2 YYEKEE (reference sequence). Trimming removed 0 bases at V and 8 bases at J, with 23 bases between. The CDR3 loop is CASSLESGNHGPWEAFF. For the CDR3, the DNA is TGTGCCAGCAGCTTGGAAAGTGGGAACCATGGTCCTTGGGAAGCTTTCTTT.

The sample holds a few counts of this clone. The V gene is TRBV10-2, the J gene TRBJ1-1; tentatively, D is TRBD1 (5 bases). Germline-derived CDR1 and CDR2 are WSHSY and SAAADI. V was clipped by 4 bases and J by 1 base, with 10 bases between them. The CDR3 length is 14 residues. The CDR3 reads CASSGDVWNTEAFF. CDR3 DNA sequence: TGCGCCAGCAGTGGGGACGTTTGGAACACTGAAGCTTTCTTT.

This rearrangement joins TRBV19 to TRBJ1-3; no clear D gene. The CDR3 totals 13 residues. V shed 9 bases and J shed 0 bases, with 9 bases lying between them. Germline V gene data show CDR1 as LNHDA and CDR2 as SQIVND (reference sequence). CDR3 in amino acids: CASRGFSGNTIYF. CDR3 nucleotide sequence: TGTGCCAGCAGAGGGTTCTCTGGAAACACCATATATTTT. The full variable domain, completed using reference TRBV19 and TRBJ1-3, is DGGITQSPKYLFRKEGQNVTLSCEQNLNHDAMYWYRQDPGQGLRLIYYSQIVNDFQKGDIAEGYSVSREKKESFPLTVTSAQKNPTAFYLCASRGFSGNTIYFGEGSWLTVV.

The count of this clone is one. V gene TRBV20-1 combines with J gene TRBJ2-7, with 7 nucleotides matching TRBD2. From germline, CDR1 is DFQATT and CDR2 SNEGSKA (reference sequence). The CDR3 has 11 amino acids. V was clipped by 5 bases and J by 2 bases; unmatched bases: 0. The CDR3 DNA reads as TGCAGTGCTGGGAGGGCCTACGAGCAGTACTTC. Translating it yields CSAGRAYEQYF.

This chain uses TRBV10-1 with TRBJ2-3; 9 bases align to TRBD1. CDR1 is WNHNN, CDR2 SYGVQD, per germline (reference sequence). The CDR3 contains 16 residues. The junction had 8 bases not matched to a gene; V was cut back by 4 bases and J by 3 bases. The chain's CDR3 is CASSVFGQGSTDTQYF. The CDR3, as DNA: TGCGCCAGCAGTGTTTTTGGACAGGGGTCGACAGATACGCAGTATTTT.

CDR3 residues: CASSTHQGANYGYTF. The CDR3 region has the DNA TGTGCCAGTAGCACTCATCAGGGGGCTAACTATGGCTACACCTTC. The V gene is TRBV19, the J gene TRBJ1-2; 7 bases fit TRBD1. The CDR3 sequence is 15 residues long. Germline CDR1 LNHDA, CDR2 SQIVND (reference sequence). The J segment lost 0 bases and the V segment lost 6 bases, leaving 7 bases of the junction unmatched.

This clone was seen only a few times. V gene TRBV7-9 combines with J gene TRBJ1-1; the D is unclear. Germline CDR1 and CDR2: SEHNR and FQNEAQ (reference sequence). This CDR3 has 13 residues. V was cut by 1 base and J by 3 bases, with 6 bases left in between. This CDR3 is CASSLVHDTEAFF. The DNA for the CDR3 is TGTGCCAGCAGCTTAGTCCACGACACTGAAGCTTTCTTT.

DNA of the CDR3: TGTGCCAGCAGTTCGCCAGGGCGAGAGACCCAGTACTTC. Its translation: CASSSPGRETQYF. V gene TRBV27 combines with J gene TRBJ2-5; D possibly corresponds to TRBD1 (5 bases). The CDR3 has 13 residues. In germline, CDR1 is MNHEY, CDR2 SMNVEV (reference sequence). Trimming pared 4 bases from V and 4 bases from J, leaving 10 bases between.

This CDR3 reads CASRDSFSGNTIYF. In DNA, the CDR3 is TGTGCCAGCAGGGACAGTTTCTCTGGAAACACCATATATTTT. The rearrangement links TRBV2 to TRBJ1-3, with D possibly TRBD1 on 6 matching bases. CDR1 and CDR2 from the germline V gene are SNHLY and FYNNEI. There are 14 residues in the CDR3. The V gene lost 6 bases and the J gene lost 0 bases, with 9 bases spanning the gap. The variable domain in full, with the rest retrieved from reference TRBV2 and TRBJ1-3, is EPEVTQTPSHQVTQMGQEVILRCVPISNHLYFYWYRQILGQKVEFLVSFYNNEISEKSEIFDDQFSVERPDGSNFTLKIRSTKLEDSAMYFCASRDSFSGNTIYFGEGSWLTVV.

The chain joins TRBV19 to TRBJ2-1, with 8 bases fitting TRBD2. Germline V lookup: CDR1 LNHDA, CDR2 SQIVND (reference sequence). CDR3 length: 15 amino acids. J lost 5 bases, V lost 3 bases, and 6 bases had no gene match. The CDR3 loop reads CASSIRSGGHNEQFF. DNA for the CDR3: TGTGCCAGTAGTATCAGAAGCGGGGGCCACAATGAGCAGTTCTTC.

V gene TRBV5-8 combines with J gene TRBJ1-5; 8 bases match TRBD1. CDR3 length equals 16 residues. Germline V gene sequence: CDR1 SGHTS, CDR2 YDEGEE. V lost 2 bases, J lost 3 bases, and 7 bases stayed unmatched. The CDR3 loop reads CASSFFQGAYNQPQHF. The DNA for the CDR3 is TGTGCCAGCAGCTTCTTCCAGGGGGCTTACAATCAGCCCCAGCATTTT.

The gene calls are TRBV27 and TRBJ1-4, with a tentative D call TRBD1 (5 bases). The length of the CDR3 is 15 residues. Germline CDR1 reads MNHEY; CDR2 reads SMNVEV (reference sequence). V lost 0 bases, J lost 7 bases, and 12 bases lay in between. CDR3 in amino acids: CASSLSRQKGEKLFF. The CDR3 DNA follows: TGTGCCAGCAGTTTATCTAGACAGAAGGGTGAAAAACTGTTTTTT.

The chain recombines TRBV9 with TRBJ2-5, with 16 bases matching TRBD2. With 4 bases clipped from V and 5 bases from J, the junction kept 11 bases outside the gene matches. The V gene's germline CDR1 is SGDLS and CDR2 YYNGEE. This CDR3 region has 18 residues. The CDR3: CASSPGTSGGASRETQYF. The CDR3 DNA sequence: TGTGCCAGCAGCCCCGGGACTAGCGGGGGGGCCTCCCGGGAGACCCAGTACTTC. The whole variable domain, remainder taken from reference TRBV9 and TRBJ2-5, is DSGVTQTPKHLITATGQRVTLRCSPRSGDLSVYWYQQSLDQGLQFLIQYYNGEERAKGNILERFSAQQFPDLHSELNLSSLELGDSALYFCASSPGTSGGASRETQYFGPGTRLLVL.

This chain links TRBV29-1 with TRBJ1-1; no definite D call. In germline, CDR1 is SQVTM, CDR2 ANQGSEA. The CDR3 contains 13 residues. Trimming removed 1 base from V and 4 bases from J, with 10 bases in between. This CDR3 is CSVEVRHGTEAFF. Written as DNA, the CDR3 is TGCAGCGTTGAAGTACGACACGGCACTGAAGCTTTCTTT.

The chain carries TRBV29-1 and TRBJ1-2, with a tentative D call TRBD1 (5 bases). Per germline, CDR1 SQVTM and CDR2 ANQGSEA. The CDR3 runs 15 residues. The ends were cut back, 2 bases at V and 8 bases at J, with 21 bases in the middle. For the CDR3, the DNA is TGCAGCGTTGAAAAGGTACAGGACCGGTTTTGGGGCTACACCTTC. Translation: CSVEKVQDRFWGYTF.